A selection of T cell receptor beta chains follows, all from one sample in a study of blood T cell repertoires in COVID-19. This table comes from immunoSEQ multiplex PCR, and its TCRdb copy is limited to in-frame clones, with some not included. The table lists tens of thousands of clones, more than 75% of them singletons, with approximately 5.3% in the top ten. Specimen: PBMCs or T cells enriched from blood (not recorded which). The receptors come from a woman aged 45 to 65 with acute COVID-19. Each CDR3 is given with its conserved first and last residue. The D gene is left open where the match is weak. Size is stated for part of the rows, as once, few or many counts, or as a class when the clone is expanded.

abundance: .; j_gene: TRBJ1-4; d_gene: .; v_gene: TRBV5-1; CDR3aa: CASSLDGRGDNEKLFF; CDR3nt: TGCGCCAGCAGCCTGGATGGCCGCGGGGATAATGAAAAACTGTTTTTT
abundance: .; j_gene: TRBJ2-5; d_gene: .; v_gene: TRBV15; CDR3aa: CATSSYRVEETQYF; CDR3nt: TGTGCCACCAGCAGTTACAGGGTGGAAGAGACCCAGTACTTC
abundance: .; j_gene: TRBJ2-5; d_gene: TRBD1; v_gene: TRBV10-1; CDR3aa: CASSEGTGQETQYF; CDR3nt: TGCGCCAGCAGTGAGGGGACAGGGCAAGAGACCCAGTACTTC
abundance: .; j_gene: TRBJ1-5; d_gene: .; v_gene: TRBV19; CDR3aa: CASTSQGSGGQPQHF; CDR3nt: TGTGCCAGTACCTCCCAGGGGAGTGGGGGTCAGCCCCAGCATTTT
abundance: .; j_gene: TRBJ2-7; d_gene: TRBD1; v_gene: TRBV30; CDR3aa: CAWERQGSSSYEQYF; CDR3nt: TGTGCCTGGGAAAGACAGGGTTCGAGCTCCTACGAGCAGTACTTC
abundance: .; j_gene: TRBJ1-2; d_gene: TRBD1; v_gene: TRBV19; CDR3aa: CASSPSTGSRYGYTF; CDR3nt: TGTGCCAGTAGTCCATCGACAGGGTCAAGATATGGCTACACCTTC
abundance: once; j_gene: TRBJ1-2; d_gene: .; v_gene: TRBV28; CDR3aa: CASSLSQGWSTF; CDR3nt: TGTGCCAGCAGTTTATCCCAGGGATGGTCCACCTTC
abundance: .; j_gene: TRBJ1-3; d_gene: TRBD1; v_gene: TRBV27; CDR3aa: CASSRQGAIGNTIYF; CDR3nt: TGTGCCAGCAGTCGACAGGGGGCGATTGGAAACACCATATATTTT
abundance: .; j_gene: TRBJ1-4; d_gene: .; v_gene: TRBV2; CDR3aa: CAGGREIEKLFF; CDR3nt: TGTGCCGGGGGCCGTGAGATTGAAAAACTGTTTTTT
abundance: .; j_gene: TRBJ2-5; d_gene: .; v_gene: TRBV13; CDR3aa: CASTPGRVETQYF; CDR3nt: TGTGCCAGCACCCCGGGCAGGGTAGAGACCCAGTACTTC
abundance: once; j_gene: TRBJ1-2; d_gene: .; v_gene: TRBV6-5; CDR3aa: CASTTTGRYGYTF; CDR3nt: TGTGCCAGCACCACGACAGGACGGTATGGCTACACCTTC
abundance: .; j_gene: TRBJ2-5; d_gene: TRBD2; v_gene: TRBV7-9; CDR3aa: CASSLVGTSGSQYF; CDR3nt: TGTGCCAGCAGCTTAGTGGGGACTAGCGGGTCCCAGTACTTC
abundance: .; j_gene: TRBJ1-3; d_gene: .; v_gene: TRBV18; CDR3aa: CASSTGLSGNTIYF; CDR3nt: TGTGCCAGCTCAACAGGGTTGTCTGGAAACACCATATATTTT
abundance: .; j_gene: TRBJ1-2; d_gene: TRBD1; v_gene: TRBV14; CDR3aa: CASSRDRGYGYTF; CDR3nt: TGTGCCAGCAGCCGTGACAGGGGCTATGGCTACACCTTC
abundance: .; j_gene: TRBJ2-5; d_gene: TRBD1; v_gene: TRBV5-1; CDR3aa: CASSPGGEKETQYF; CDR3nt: TGCGCCAGCAGTCCAGGGGGCGAAAAAGAGACCCAGTACTTC
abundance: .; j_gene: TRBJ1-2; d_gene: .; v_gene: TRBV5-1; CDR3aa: CASSPGQHGYTF; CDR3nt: TGCGCCAGCAGCCCTGGACAGCATGGCTACACCTTC
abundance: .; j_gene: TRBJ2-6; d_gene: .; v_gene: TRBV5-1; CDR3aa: CASTTGDFGANVLTF; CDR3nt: TGCGCCAGCACGACAGGAGACTTTGGGGCCAACGTCCTGACTTTC
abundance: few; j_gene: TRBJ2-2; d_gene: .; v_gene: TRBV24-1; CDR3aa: CATSALDSGYTGELFF; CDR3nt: TGTGCCACCAGTGCCTTGGACAGTGGATACACCGGGGAGCTGTTTTTT
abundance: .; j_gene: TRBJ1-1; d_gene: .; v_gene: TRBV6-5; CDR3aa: CASSPQRDPTEAFF; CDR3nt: TGTGCCAGCAGTCCCCAGCGGGACCCCACTGAAGCTTTCTTT
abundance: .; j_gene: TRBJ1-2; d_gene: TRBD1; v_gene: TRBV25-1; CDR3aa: CASSERTGGGGYTF; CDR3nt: TGTGCCAGCAGTGAACGGACAGGGGGCGGCGGCTACACCTTC
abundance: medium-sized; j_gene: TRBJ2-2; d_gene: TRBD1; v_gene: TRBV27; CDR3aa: CASTQGRNTGELFF; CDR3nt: TGTGCCAGCACACAGGGGCGGAACACCGGGGAGCTGTTTTTT
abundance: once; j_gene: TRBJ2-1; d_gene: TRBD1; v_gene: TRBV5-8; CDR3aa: CASSPGTGGADEQFF; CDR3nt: TGTGCCAGCAGCCCCGGGACAGGGGGCGCGGATGAGCAGTTCTTC
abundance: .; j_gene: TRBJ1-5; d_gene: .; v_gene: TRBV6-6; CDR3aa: CASSYRGENSNQPQHF; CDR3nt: TGTGCCAGCAGTTACAGGGGCGAAAATAGCAATCAGCCCCAGCATTTT
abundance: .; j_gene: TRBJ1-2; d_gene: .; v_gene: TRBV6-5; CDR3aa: CASSYSWTATNYGYTF; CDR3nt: TGTGCCAGCAGTTACTCGTGGACAGCCACAAACTATGGCTACACCTTC
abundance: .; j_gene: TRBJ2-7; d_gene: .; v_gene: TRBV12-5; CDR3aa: CASGFSGESYEQYF; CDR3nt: TGTGCTAGTGGTTTTAGCGGAGAATCCTACGAGCAGTACTTC
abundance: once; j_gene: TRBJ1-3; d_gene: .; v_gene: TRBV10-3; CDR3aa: CAISQGPGNTIYF; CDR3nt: TGTGCCATCAGTCAGGGCCCTGGAAACACCATATATTTT
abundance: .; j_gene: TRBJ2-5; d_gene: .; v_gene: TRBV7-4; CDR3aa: CASSLVLRVGGTQYF; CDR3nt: TGTGCCAGCAGCTTAGTCTTGAGAGTCGGGGGAACCCAGTACTTC
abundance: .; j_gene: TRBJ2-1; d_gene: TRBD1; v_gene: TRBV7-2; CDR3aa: CASSSGQGGEQFF; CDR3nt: TGTGCCAGCAGCTCTGGACAGGGGGGTGAGCAGTTCTTC
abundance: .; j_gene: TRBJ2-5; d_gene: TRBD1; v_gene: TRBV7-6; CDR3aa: CASSLGTGDTQYF; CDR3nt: TGTGCCAGCAGCTTAGGGACAGGGGACACCCAGTACTTC
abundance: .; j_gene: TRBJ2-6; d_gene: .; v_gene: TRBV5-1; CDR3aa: CASSLFGLISGANVLTF; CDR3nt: TGCGCCAGCAGCTTGTTTGGGCTAATCTCTGGGGCCAACGTCCTGACTTTC
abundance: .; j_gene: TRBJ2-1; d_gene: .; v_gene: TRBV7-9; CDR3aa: CASSFDGGRYNEQFF; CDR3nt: TGTGCCAGCAGCTTCGATGGGGGGAGGTACAATGAGCAGTTCTTC
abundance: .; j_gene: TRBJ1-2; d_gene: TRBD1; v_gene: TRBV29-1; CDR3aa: CSVETTGNIAGYTF; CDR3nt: TGCAGCGTTGAGACGACAGGGAATATTGCTGGCTACACCTTC
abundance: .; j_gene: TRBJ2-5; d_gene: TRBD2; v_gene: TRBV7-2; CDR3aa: CASSLVQRGGSETQYF; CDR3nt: TGTGCCAGCAGCTTAGTCCAGCGGGGGGGCTCGGAGACCCAGTACTTC
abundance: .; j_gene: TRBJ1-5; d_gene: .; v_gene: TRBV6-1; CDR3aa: CASSEAQDTGTVQPQHF; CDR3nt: TGTGCCAGCAGTGAAGCCCAGGATACAGGGACGGTTCAGCCCCAGCATTTT
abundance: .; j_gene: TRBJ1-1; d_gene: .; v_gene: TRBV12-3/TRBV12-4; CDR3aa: CASSATGSTEAFF; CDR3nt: TGTGCCAGCAGCGCTACCGGGTCCACTGAAGCTTTCTTT
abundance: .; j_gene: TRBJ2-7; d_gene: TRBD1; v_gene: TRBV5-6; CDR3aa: CASSLLQGSEQYF; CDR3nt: TGTGCCAGCAGCTTACTACAGGGGAGCGAGCAGTACTTC
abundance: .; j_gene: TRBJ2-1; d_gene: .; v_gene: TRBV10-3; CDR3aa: CAIKGDIHRGEFF; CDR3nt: TGTGCCATCAAGGGGGACATACATCGTGGGGAGTTCTTC
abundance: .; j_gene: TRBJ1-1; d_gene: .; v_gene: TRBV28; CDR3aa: CASSSGGTEAFF; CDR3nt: TGTGCCAGCAGTTCGGGGGGGACTGAAGCTTTCTTT
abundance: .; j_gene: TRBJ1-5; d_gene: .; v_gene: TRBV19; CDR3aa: CASQGEDQPQHF; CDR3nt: TGTGCCAGCCAGGGTGAGGATCAGCCCCAGCATTTT
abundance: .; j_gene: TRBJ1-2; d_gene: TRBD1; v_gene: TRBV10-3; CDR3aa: CAISPSGTGNGYTF; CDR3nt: TGTGCCATCAGTCCGTCCGGGACAGGGAACGGCTACACCTTC
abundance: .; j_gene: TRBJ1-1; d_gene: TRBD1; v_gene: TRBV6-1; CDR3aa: CASSESTGGYTEAFF; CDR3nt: TGTGCCAGCAGTGAGAGCACAGGGGGCTACACTGAAGCTTTCTTT
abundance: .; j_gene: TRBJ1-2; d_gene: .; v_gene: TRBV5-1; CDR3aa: CASSLAGGANYGYTF; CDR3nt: TGCGCCAGCAGCTTGGCCGGCGGTGCCAACTATGGCTACACCTTC
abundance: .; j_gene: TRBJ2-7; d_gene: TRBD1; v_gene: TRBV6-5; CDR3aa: CASRPGQGYEQYF; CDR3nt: TGTGCCAGCAGACCTGGACAGGGCTACGAGCAGTACTTC
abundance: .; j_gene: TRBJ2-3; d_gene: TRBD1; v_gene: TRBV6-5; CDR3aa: CASSRTGQATDTQYF; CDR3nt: TGTGCCAGCAGCCGGACAGGCCAGGCCACAGATACGCAGTATTTT
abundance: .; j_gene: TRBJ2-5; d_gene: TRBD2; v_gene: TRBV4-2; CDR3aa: CASRGGRHQETQYF; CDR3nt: TGTGCCAGTCGGGGGGGGAGACACCAAGAGACCCAGTACTTC
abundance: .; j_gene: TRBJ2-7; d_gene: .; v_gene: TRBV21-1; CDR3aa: CASSKGGWGQILYEQYF; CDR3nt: TGTGCCAGCAGCAAAGGAGGGTGGGGGCAGATACTCTACGAGCAGTACTTC
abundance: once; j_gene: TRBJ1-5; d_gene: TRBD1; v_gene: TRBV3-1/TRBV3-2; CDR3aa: CASQQGRNQPQHF; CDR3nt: TGTGCCAGCCAACAGGGGAGGAATCAGCCCCAGCATTTT
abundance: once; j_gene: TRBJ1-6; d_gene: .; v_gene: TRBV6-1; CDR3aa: CASSEIGTGGNSPLHF; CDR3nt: TGTGCCAGCAGTGAAATTGGGACTGGAGGTAATTCACCCCTCCACTTT
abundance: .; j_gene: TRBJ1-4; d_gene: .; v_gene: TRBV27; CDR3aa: CASRTAGYTTNEKLFF; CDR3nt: TGTGCCAGCAGAACTGCAGGGTATACAACTAATGAAAAACTGTTTTTT
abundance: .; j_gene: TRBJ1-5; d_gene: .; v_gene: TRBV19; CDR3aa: CASSKTQLGNQPQHF; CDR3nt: TGTGCCAGTAGTAAAACGCAACTAGGCAATCAGCCCCAGCATTTT
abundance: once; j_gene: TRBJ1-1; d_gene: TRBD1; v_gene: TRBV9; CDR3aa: CASSVGQGRMKNTEAFF; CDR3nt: TGTGCCAGCAGCGTAGGACAGGGGCGAATGAAGAACACTGAAGCTTTCTTT
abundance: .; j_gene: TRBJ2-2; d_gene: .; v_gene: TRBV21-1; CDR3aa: CASSTRGSGVELFF; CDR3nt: TGTGCCAGCAGCACTCGGGGGTCCGGGGTAGAGCTGTTTTTT
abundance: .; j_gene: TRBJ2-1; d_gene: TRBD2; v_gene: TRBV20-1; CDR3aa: CSASRRTSGGGNEQFF; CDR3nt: TGCAGTGCTAGTCGCAGGACTAGCGGGGGTGGAAATGAGCAGTTCTTC
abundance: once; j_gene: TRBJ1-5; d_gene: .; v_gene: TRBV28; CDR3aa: CASSLSPSGLNQPQHF; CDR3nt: TGTGCCAGCAGTCTATCGCCCTCAGGGCTTAATCAGCCCCAGCATTTT